These 13 T cell receptor beta chains were sequenced from one sample in a study of regulatory T cells in long-lasting Graves disease. Researchers made TCR beta libraries by using iRepertoire HTBI primers and running Arm-PCR on CDR3 regions. MiXCR was run by TCRdb on the multiplex PCR reads, yielding one entry per CDR3 protein. This repertoire shows more than 650,000 distinct CDR3 sequences, roughly 30% found once; its top ten account for roughly 41%. The time point here: persistent/refractory GD, antithyroid drugs over 5 years with positive TRAb. Extracted RNA from PBMCs served as the source of the TCR library. The sample consisted of peripheral blood mononuclear cells (PBMCs), taken when the disease was refractory, from a patient treated with antithyroid drugs. These TCRs come from a female donor with Graves disease.

This clonotype was observed a handful of times. V is TRBV30 and J is TRBJ2-5, with D possibly being TRBD1 or TRBD2 (6 bases each). There are 13 residues in the CDR3. The germline V gene has CDR1 GTSNPN and CDR2 SVGIG (reference sequence). The germline V and J ends were trimmed by 2 bases and 4 bases, with 11 bases remaining between them. This chain's CDR3 is CAWSRQEGETQYF. The DNA for the CDR3 is TGTGCCTGGAGTCGACAGGAGGGAGAGACCCAGTACTTC.

This clonotype was detected only a few times. The junction departs from the called germline gene at one end, perhaps through a read error. The chain couples TRBV5-1 to TRBJ2-3; 7 bases are shared with TRBD1. The CDR3 runs 13 residues. The germline gives CDR1 SGHRS, CDR2 YFSETQ. CDR3 region: CASSFTGVDTQYF. CDR3 DNA: TGTGCCAGCAGCTTTACAGGGGTAGATACGCAGTATTTT.

The CDR3 DNA is TGTGCCAGCAGCGATAGGGCTTACACTGAAGCTTTCTTT. Protein: CASSDRAYTEAFF. The chain uses TRBV7-9 and TRBJ1-1; no definite D call. The CDR3 sequence is 13 residues long. V dropped 5 bases and J dropped 3 bases, with 10 bases sitting between them. Germline V gene lookup returns CDR1 SEHNR and CDR2 FQNEAQ (reference sequence).

The chain combines TRBV4-2 with TRBJ2-4, with 10 bases lining up with TRBD2. Germline-derived CDR1 and CDR2 are LGHNA and YNFKEQ. The CDR3 loop spans 17 amino acids. Trimming took 1 base from V and 7 from J; bases not matched to a gene: 10. Here the CDR3 DNA reads TGTGCCAGCAGCCAAGGGGGGACTAGCGTTTATCGGAACATTCAGTACTTC. It specifies CASSQGGTSVYRNIQYF.

The gene calls are TRBV5-1 and TRBJ2-2; D is ambiguous. The germline V and J ends were trimmed by 4 bases and 7 bases, with 14 bases remaining between them. CDR3 length: 14 amino acids. Germline CDR1 is SGHRS and CDR2 is YFSETQ. CDR3 loop: CASSPGSTRGELFF. The CDR3 DNA follows: TGCGCCAGCAGCCCCGGGTCCACCCGCGGGGAGCTGTTTTTT.

Regarding this clonotype: One end of the junction varies from germline; a read error may be responsible. The gene calls are TRBV5-1 and TRBJ1-2; D unclear. Germline CDR1 SGHRS, CDR2 YFSETQ. This CDR3 comprises 14 residues. Here the CDR3 DNA reads TGTGCCAGCAGCCGTACTTCGGAAAACTATGGCTACACCTTC. Translating it yields CASSRTSENYGYTF. Full variable domain (outside the CDR3, taken from reference TRBV5-1 and TRBJ1-2): KAGVTQTPRYLIKTRGQQVTLSCSPISGHRSVSWYQQTPGQGLQFLFEYFSETQRNKGNFPGRFSGRQFSNSRSEMNVSTLELGDSALYLCASSRTSENYGYTFGSGTRLTVV.

This rearrangement joins TRBV12-3 or TRBV12-4 to TRBJ1-1, with a possible D match to TRBD1 (6 bases). The CDR3 runs 13 residues. With 8 bases removed from V and 4 bases from J, the gap between germline ends came to 14 bases. The CDR3 region has the DNA TGTGCCAGCTGCCGCCCGGGGGCCACTGAAGCTTTCTTT. It codes for CASCRPGATEAFF.

Details on this clonotype: Likely a read error: the CDR3 ends without its conserved phenylalanine or tryptophan. CDR3 loop: CASSLVGESQPQHS. DNA of the CDR3: TGTGCCAGCAGCTTAGTCGGGGAGAGCCAGCCCCAGCATTCT. This sequence joins TRBV11-2 and TRBJ1-5; no reliable D call. Trimming shortened V by 1 base and J by 7 bases, and 11 bases separated the two germline ends. The CDR3 extends over 14 amino acids. Germline V CDR1 and CDR2: SGHAT, FQNNGV.

In DNA, the CDR3 is TGTGCCAGCACCGGCAGGGGCTTTGAGACCCAGTACTTC. Translating it yields CASTGRGFETQYF. This rearrangement joins TRBV6-1 to TRBJ2-5; TRBD1 is a possible D gene (6 bases). Trimming shortened V by 7 bases and J by 5 bases, and 14 bases separated the two germline ends. The CDR3 is 13 amino acids. Germline CDR1 is MNHNS and CDR2 is SASEGT.

This clonotype was seen ten or more times. V is TRBV11-2 and J is TRBJ2-7, with TRBD2 identical over 10 bases. Germline CDR1 reads SGHAT; CDR2 reads FQNNGV. Trimming took 1 base from V and 1 from J; bases not matched to a gene: 13. The CDR3 covers 19 residues. CDR3 residues: CASSLAALAGDLESYEQYF. Written as DNA, the CDR3 is TGTGCCAGCAGCTTAGCGGCCCTAGCGGGAGATTTAGAATCCTACGAGCAGTACTTC.

The chain uses TRBV24-1 and TRBJ1-5, with D unresolved. Trimming cost V 9 bases and J 6 bases, with 14 bases left between them. Germline V gene lookup returns CDR1 KGHDR and CDR2 SFDVKD. This CDR3 region has 13 residues. The CDR3 DNA sequence: TGTGCCACCGCCCCTGTCGGTGGTCAGCCCCAGCATTTT. Translating gives CATAPVGGQPQHF.

This clonotype was observed a handful of times. V gene TRBV3-1 combines with J gene TRBJ2-4; 7 bases match TRBD2. V lost 0 bases and J lost 2; bases outside the gene matches: 10. The CDR3 extends over 18 amino acids. Germline CDR1 is LGHDT and CDR2 is YNNKEL (reference sequence). CDR3 amino acids: CASSQDSRSGKSKNIQYF. The CDR3 DNA is TGTGCCAGCAGCCAAGATAGTCGGAGCGGGAAATCCAAAAACATTCAGTACTTC.

The chain's CDR3 is CASSETGGSSYEQYF. As DNA, the CDR3 is TGTGCCAGCAGTGAGACAGGCGGAAGCTCCTACGAGCAGTACTTC. The rearrangement uses TRBV6-1 and TRBJ2-7; D is possibly TRBD1 (6 bases). Germline loops: CDR1 MNHNS, CDR2 SASEGT. V was trimmed by 3 bases and J by 0 bases, leaving 12 bases between them. This CDR3 has 15 amino acids.